This T cell receptor (beta chain) was retrieved from a study of identical twins. This clonotype has at least ten counts. The antigen remains undetermined. A universal primer site came from template switching; cDNA carried unique molecular identifiers. TCRdb re-called the 5' RACE reads through MiXCR, storing one row per CDR3 protein. The repertoire holds about 700,000 distinct CDR3 sequences, with around 8.3% as singletons. Study-wide results and caveats: Abundant cord blood beta clonotypes carried fewer insertions; memory repertoires showed none. An excess of low generation probability was shown by twin-shared out-of-frame alpha sequences.

Trimming cost V 3 bases and J 0 bases, with 6 bases left between them. The CDR3 length is 14 residues. Another study also made use of these data, one on yellow fever vaccine responses in identical twins. That work states: After vaccination, twins' T cell response reportedly seemed partly convergent, partly personalized.

The receptor comes from a woman under 30 in good health. The sample taken for sequencing was PBMCs. The chain carries TRBV12-3 or TRBV12-4 and TRBJ1-5; a weak D match, TRBD1 (5 bases). CDR3 bases: TGTGCCAGCAGTTTGGGGGATAGCAATCAGCCCCAGCATTTT. Residues: CASSLGDSNQPQHF.